One T cell receptor (beta chain) is described in this entry. Its binding antigen is unknown. Nothing much larger sits one base from this clone, and base qualities are not available. Each clonotype received, on average, around 9.6x coverage in deep resolution sequencing performed on a MiSeq, where the target depth lay between 1 in 1 million and 1 in 200,000 T cells. TCR beta libraries were generated with the immunoSEQ hsTCRB Kit. Under the source paper's analysis protocol: The data were analyzed with ImmunoSEQ Analyzer and ImmunoSEQ Data Assistant, and V, D and J gene assignments followed IMGT definitions. Clonality was computed as one minus normalized Shannon entropy of productive rearrangement frequencies, ranging from 0 to 1. Only overrepresented clonotypes making up at least 0.05% of the repertoire of each patient were included in the public clonotype analysis. Thirteen age-matched healthy donor repertoires from immuneACCESS were used as controls for clonality. TCRdb stores this immuneACCESS table with in-frame sequences only. Part of the clones is absent; in the studies checked, under half of the shortfall reflects unresolved V genes, and no reason is known for the rest. V and J calls and clone size are as listed in that table; D and trimming were resolved from the DNA. The sample table records about 40,000 clones; roughly three quarters of these occur just once. The ten largest clones represent 10% of the sample.

The label giving this sample's time point can be read as: progressive disease on ibrutinib. For TCR beta library preparation, approximately 2 micrograms of genomic DNA were isolated from cryopreserved PBMCs. Longitudinal blood samples from CLL patients receiving ibrutinib monotherapy were subjected to high-throughput TCR beta sequencing. The patients took part in an open-label, single-center phase 2 trial of ibrutinib monotherapy. The data are from a study of cytotoxic CD8 clonotypes in ibrutinib-treated CLL (dated by TCRdb to the early 2020s). For context, the study as a whole: In this cohort, 15 patients were treatment-naive and approximately ten were relapsed/refractory, while around 17 had unmutated IGHV. Of the approximately 87 people in the trial, approximately 24 had longitudinal samples available. The response samples were drawn at a median of roughly twelve months into treatment, with a range of roughly 6 to 40 months. On average, each sample had approximately 260,000 productive templates and approximately 85,000 productive rearrangements. Partial responses were observed in about 25 patients and complete responses in 2; after a median follow-up of around 68 months, remission was maintained in 14 patients and progression was observed in approximately 12. Every remission and progressive disease sample was obtained while ibrutinib was still being received by the patients. Cryopreserved peripheral blood mononuclear cells were obtained prior to treatment, at the time of response, and at either disease progression or sustained remission. The paper's findings and limits, for the study overall: Sampling times were not matched between patients in sustained remission and patients whose disease was progressing, and lymph node repertoires were not examined. Public clonotypes were rare and either shrank or stayed stable during treatment, and the rise in clonality at ibrutinib response reflected expansion of private clonotypes. Clonality rose at ibrutinib response, remained stable during sustained remission, and dropped back toward baseline at progression. At baseline, clonality was higher than in age-matched healthy donors and showed a strong correlation with circulating CD8+ T-cell counts.

This sequence originates from a human donor with chronic lymphocytic leukemia. Sample: PBMCs, taken at disease progression, from a patient treated with ibrutinib.

The CDR3 protein is CASSYLSYEQYF. At the DNA level, the sequence is TGTGCCAGCAGCTACCTATCCTACGAGCAGTACTTC. Here the chain combines TRBV11-2 and TRBJ2-7; no D gene is confidently identified. The germline V gene supplies CDR1 SGHAT and CDR2 FQNNGV. Including the terminal cysteine and phenylalanine, the CDR3 comprises 12 residues. Just the 36-base CDR3 DNA is kept, in frame starting at base 1. V loses 4 bases of germline sequence and J loses 1 base, and the interval between the two ends is 5 bases. The variable domain in full, with residues beyond the CDR3 obtained from the reference TRBV11-2 and TRBJ2-7 genes, is EAGVAQSPRYKIIEKRQSVAFWCNPISGHATLYWYQQILGQGPKLLIQFQNNGVVDDSQLPKDRFSAERLKGVDSTLKIQPAKLEDSAVYLCASSYLSYEQYFGPGTRLTVT.